These 23 T cell receptor beta chains were sequenced from one sample in a study of T cells expressing NK-cell markers. Reanalyzing the 5' RACE reads, TCRdb keeps one entry per CDR3 protein, without DNA. Recorded for this sample: around 380,000 distinct CDR3 sequences. Sequencing input: blood T cells: a sorted CD56 or NKG2C T cell subset, CD4+ or CD8+ T cells, or bulk PBMC T cells (not recorded which). These receptor sequences come from a woman aged 45-60 years in good health.

The chain combines TRBV28 with TRBJ1-5. CDR1 is MDHEN and CDR2 is SYDVKM in the germline V gene. This CDR3 has 13 residues. The CDR3 sequence is CASSLSKDQPQHF.

The chain uses TRBV2 and TRBJ2-2; TCRdb names TRBD2, which stays unverified in the absence of DNA. This CDR3 contains 14 residues. The germline CDR1 and CDR2 sequences are SNHLY and FYNNEI. This CDR3 reads CASLGLAGTGELFF.

The chain recombines TRBV4-1 with TRBJ2-1; as DNA is missing, the TRBD1 call by TCRdb cannot be tested. The germline V gene encodes CDR1 MGHRA and CDR2 YSYEKL. The CDR3 covers 13 residues. The CDR3 protein is CASRLQGLDEQFF.

This chain connects TRBV5-1 to TRBJ1-3; absent DNA, TCRdb's TRBD1 call cannot be checked. The CDR3 totals 17 residues. The V gene's germline CDR1 is SGHRS and CDR2 YFSETQ. This CDR3 is CASRTRPSPDSSNTIYF.

V is TRBV5-1 and J is TRBJ2-1; with no DNA, the TCRdb D assignment of TRBD2 cannot be verified. This CDR3 spans 16 amino acids. Germline CDR1 and CDR2: SGHRS and YFSETQ. CDR3 region: CASSLAPSGGFNEQFF.

The chain carries TRBV15 and TRBJ2-2; TCRdb designates TRBD2, a call that cannot be tested without DNA. The CDR3 runs 14 residues. From germline, CDR1 is LNHNV and CDR2 YYDKDF (reference sequence). CDR3 in amino acids: CATSRTRNTGELFF.

This chain uses TRBV11-2 with TRBJ2-1; as DNA is missing, the TRBD2 call by TCRdb cannot be tested. This CDR3 is built from 14 residues. Germline V CDR1 and CDR2: SGHAT, FQNNGV. The CDR3 protein is CASSLAGESGGRFF. The whole variable domain, filled in from reference TRBV11-2 and TRBJ2-1, reads EAGVAQSPRYKIIEKRQSVAFWCNPISGHATLYWYQQILGQGPKLLIQFQNNGVVDDSQLPKDRFSAERLKGVDSTLKIQPAKLEDSAVYLCASSLAGESGGRFFGPGTRLTVL.

V usage is TRBV10-2 and J usage is TRBJ1-5; TCRdb proposes TRBD1, but this gene call is untestable without DNA. The CDR3 is made up of 15 amino acids. Germline V gene lookup returns CDR1 WSHSY and CDR2 SAAADI. CDR3 region: CASRPGTGSPQPQHF.

The chain uses TRBV30 and TRBJ2-2; as DNA is missing, the TRBD1 call by TCRdb cannot be tested. This CDR3 is built from 14 residues. Germline lookup yields CDR1 GTSNPN and CDR2 SVGIG (reference sequence). The CDR3: CAWSAQGAGVELFF.

The chain uses TRBV10-2 and TRBJ1-2; TCRdb's assignment of TRBD1 cannot be checked, as there is no DNA. CDR1 and CDR2 from the germline V gene are WSHSY and SAAADI. CDR3 size: 11 residues. The CDR3 protein is CATGQGVGYTF.

The V call is TRBV29-1, the J call TRBJ2-1; TCRdb indicates TRBD1, and absent DNA this call remains unverified. The CDR3 is made up of 13 amino acids. CDR1 and CDR2 from the germline V gene are SQVTM and ANQGSEA. The CDR3 spells CSVDERLGGEQFF.

The chain combines TRBV12-3 or TRBV12-4 with TRBJ1-1; TCRdb selects TRBD1, and the lack of DNA leaves this call unchecked. CDR3 length: 13 amino acids. CDR3: CASSPQGLAEAFF.

The rearrangement joins TRBV7-3 to TRBJ2-5; TCRdb's D gene call, TRBD2, goes unchecked for lack of DNA. The CDR3 is 16 amino acids. Germline V lookup: CDR1 SGHTA, CDR2 FQGTGA. The CDR3: CASSLSPSGSQETQYF.

This chain connects TRBV19 to TRBJ2-2. The V gene's germline CDR1 is LNHDA and CDR2 SQIVND (reference sequence). CDR3 size: 14 residues. CDR3 region: CASTHNSGSGELFF.

The chain is built from TRBV5-1 and TRBJ2-7. Per germline, CDR1 SGHRS and CDR2 YFSETQ. The CDR3 extends over 16 amino acids. CDR3 region: CASSWTSGPYSYEQYF.

This chain connects TRBV18 to TRBJ1-2; as DNA is missing, the TRBD1 call by TCRdb cannot be tested. Germline loops: CDR1 KGHSH, CDR2 LQKENI. The CDR3 runs to 14 residues. The CDR3 sequence: CASEEGGALYGYTF.

CDR3 amino acids: CASSEAMTGSKMEPFF. The chain employs TRBV7-9 and TRBJ2-1; TCRdb proposes TRBD1, but this gene call is untestable without DNA. This CDR3 is 16 amino acids long. CDR1 and CDR2 (germline): SEHNR, FQNEAQ (reference sequence).

The chain is built from TRBV20-1 and TRBJ2-1; no DNA is available, so the TRBD2 call from TCRdb remains unchecked. The CDR3 extends over 14 amino acids. Germline V gives CDR1 DFQATT, CDR2 SNEGSKA (reference sequence). The CDR3 loop reads CSARKLAGGTQQFF.

V and J are TRBV20-1 and TRBJ2-7. The CDR3 covers 14 residues. Germline V gene lookup returns CDR1 DFQATT and CDR2 SNEGSKA (reference sequence). Here the CDR3 reads CSAREAVSGYEQYF.

The V and J genes are TRBV7-6 and TRBJ2-6; TCRdb returns TRBD1, unconfirmable since there is no DNA. The length of the CDR3 is 15 residues. The germline gives CDR1 SGHVS, CDR2 FNYEAQ. CDR3 residues: CASSPGVTGANVLTF.

This sequence joins TRBV20-1 and TRBJ2-1. The CDR3 consists of 15 residues. Germline CDR1 and CDR2: DFQATT and SNEGSKA (reference sequence). This CDR3 is CSARGTISSYNEQFF.

The CDR3 spells CASSYSSSSYEQYF. V is TRBV6-2 or TRBV6-3 and J is TRBJ2-7. Germline CDR1 and CDR2: MNHEY and SVGEGT. The CDR3 contains 14 residues.

This chain connects TRBV4-1 to TRBJ2-4; TCRdb's D gene call, TRBD1, goes unchecked for lack of DNA. The CDR3 contains 16 residues. Germline V gives CDR1 MGHRA, CDR2 YSYEKL. The CDR3 loop reads CASSQPGQGRGNIQYF.